Sequencing of this TCR beta chain was carried out in a study of blood T cell repertoires in COVID-19. Here immunoSEQ multiplex PCR was the method, and the copy in TCRdb shows in-frame clones only, minus some. The table shows more than 300,000 clones, with 87% occurring only once. V was cut by 1 base and J by 0 bases, with 9 bases left in between. CDR3 size: 15 residues. Germline values: CDR1 SGHVS, CDR2 FQNEAQ. The cohort comprised adults aged about 18 to 90 years residing in about two dozen US areas. The receptor's source is a woman aged 25 to 45 who had recovered from COVID-19. This sequence joins TRBV7-8 and TRBJ1-2; D gene unclear. The sequencing input was PBMCs or T cells enriched from blood (not recorded which). CDR3 in DNA: TGTGCCAGCAGCTTAGTCCAGGCAGCTAACTATGGCTACACCTTC. Its protein product is CASSLVQAANYGYTF.